This entry concerns a single T cell receptor (beta chain). Its antigen remains unidentified. Base quality data are lacking; no much larger clone is found one base away. TCRbeta CDR3 regions were amplified from genomic DNA using the immunoSEQ Assay, a bias-controlled multiplex PCR. Under the source paper's analysis protocol: Nucleated cell counts per sample were estimated from amplification of reference gene primers within the assay. To quantify the absolute abundance of each unique TCRbeta CDR3 rearrangement, sequence reads were collapsed and filtered. For each sample, productive Simpson clonality was calculated as the square root of Simpson's diversity index across productive rearrangements. Here the immuneACCESS table is served through TCRdb, limited to in-frame sequences with V and J called. Missing clones are a known gap in these copies; in checked studies unresolved V genes cover under half, and the rest lacks a known reason. The DNA was the basis for D and trimming; V, J and clone size are from that table. This sample is represented by around 180,000 clones; roughly 78% of them were singletons. The ten largest clonotypes hold about 6.5% of the sample.

The germline V and J ends show losses of 0 bases and 8 bases respectively, and no gene match explains 3 bases of the junction. Counted from cysteine to phenylalanine, this CDR3 has 13 amino acids. Kept here is only the CDR3 DNA, which spans 39 bases and is read in frame from base 1. The germline V gene sets CDR1 to SGHDN and CDR2 to FVKESK. Whole blood was collected in K2EDTA tubes by collaborating institutions according to the institutions' own protocols. For TCRbeta analysis, collaborator samples were shipped as frozen whole blood, as isolated PBMCs, or as DNA extracted from either sample type. The data were obtained in a study of blood T cell repertoires in COVID-19 (dated by TCRdb to about 2020). Study-level background: The collaborator samples originated in the United States, Italy and Spain and spanned the acute and convalescent phases of COVID-19. The samples were drawn from the first 160 participants of the ongoing ImmuneRACE study and from some 1,300 subjects provided by 6 global collaborators. Subjects who had been exposed to COVID-19, were actively infected with it, or had recovered from it provided the deeply sampled blood TCRbeta repertoires that made up the dataset. The repertoires were released in a freely available public database intended as a resource for research on the immune response to SARS-CoV-2. Nearly every sample came with metadata listing a de-identified subject ID, COVID-19 status, age in years and sex. The prospective study material was composed of cDNA or gDNA derived from T cells, B-cell-depleted T cells, or PBMCs. Where available, HLA class I and class II types were taken from metadata supplied by the sample provider and were not determined by assay-based typing.

Overall study results and their limits: The amount of clinical and demographic metadata varied by source and participant and was provided uncurated.

The material sequenced was peripheral blood. This receptor was obtained from a man aged 65 to 79 with active or convalescent COVID-19. The rearrangement joined TRBV14 to TRBJ1-2, with 7 middle bases fitting TRBD1. The CDR3: CASSQDHRGGYTF. The nucleotide sequence reads TGTGCCAGCAGCCAAGACCACAGGGGAGGCTACACCTTC.